One sample yielded the 5 T cell receptor beta chains listed below, sequenced in a study of OX40 agonist ivuxolimab in advanced cancers. Assay: immunoSEQ multiplex PCR; the TCRdb copy retains only in-frame clones and omits some. Of some 46,000 clones in the sample, around 94% were seen once. The sample here was CD4+ or CD8+ T cells sorted from blood, taken in a trial of the OX40 agonist ivuxolimab. These receptors all come from an adult with an advanced solid tumor such as melanoma, head and neck, liver or kidney cancer.

This rearrangement joins TRBV27 to TRBJ2-2; D is ambiguous. In germline, CDR1 is MNHEY, CDR2 SMNVEV (reference sequence). The CDR3 extends over 11 amino acids. V was shortened by 7 bases and J by 4 bases, with 4 bases between the two germline ends. CDR3 sequence: CASKTTGELFF. The CDR3 DNA reads TGTGCCAGCAAGACCACCGGGGAGCTGTTTTTT.

The chain is built from TRBV5-1 and TRBJ1-2; the D is unclear. V lost 0 bases to trimming and J lost 4 bases, with 10 bases between them. CDR3 length: 14 amino acids. Looked up from germline, CDR1 is SGHRS and CDR2 is YFSETQ. CDR3 sequence (DNA): TGCGCCAGCAGCTTGGCCGAAGGGCTCTATGGCTACACCTTC. Its protein is CASSLAEGLYGYTF.

The chain employs TRBV2 and TRBJ2-7, with D unresolved. Trimming left V 2 bases short and J 3 bases short, with 14 bases between. CDR1 SNHLY and CDR2 FYNNEI come from the germline V gene. The CDR3 contains 15 residues. The chain's CDR3 is CASSEKASWGYEQYF. CDR3 nucleotide sequence: TGTGCCAGCAGTGAAAAGGCCTCGTGGGGCTACGAGCAGTACTTC.

The V and J genes are TRBV11-3 and TRBJ2-7; TRBD1 matches at 9 bases. The length of the CDR3 is 15 residues. Germline CDR1 and CDR2: SGHNT and YENEEA. The V segment lost 0 bases and the J segment 6 bases; nucleotides outside the gene matches: 6. CDR3 sequence reads: CASSLEYRGLPEQYF. CDR3 in DNA: TGTGCCAGCAGCTTAGAATACAGGGGGCTCCCCGAGCAGTACTTC. Full variable domain (missing parts from reference TRBV11-3 and TRBJ2-7): EAGVVQSPRYKIIEKKQPVAFWCNPISGHNTLYWYLQNLGQGPELLIRYENEEAVDDSQLPKDRFSAERLKGVDSTLKIQPAELGDSAVYLCASSLEYRGLPEQYFGPGTRLTVT.

The chain joins TRBV28 to TRBJ1-5; D remains ambiguous. The CDR3 totals 13 residues. Trimming stripped 3 bases from V and 7 bases from J, with 10 bases between. Germline V gives CDR1 MDHEN, CDR2 SYDVKM. The CDR3 DNA reads as TGTGCCAGCAGTTTCAGGCTCAACCAGCCCCAGCATTTT. Translated, it gives CASSFRLNQPQHF.